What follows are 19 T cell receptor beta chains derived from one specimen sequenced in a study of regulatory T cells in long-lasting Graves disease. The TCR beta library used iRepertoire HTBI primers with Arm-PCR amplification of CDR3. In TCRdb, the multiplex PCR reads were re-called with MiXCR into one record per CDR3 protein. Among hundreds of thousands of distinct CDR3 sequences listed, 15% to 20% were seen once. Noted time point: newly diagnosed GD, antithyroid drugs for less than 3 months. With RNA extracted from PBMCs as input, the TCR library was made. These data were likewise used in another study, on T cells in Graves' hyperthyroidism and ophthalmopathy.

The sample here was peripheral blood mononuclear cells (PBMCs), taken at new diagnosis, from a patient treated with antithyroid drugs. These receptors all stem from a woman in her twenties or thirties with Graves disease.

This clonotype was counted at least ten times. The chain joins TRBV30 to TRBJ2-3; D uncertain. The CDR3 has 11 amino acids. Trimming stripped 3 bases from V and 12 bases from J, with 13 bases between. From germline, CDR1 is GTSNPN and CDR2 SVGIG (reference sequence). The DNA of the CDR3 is TGTGCCTGGAGAATCCGGAACTCACAGTATTTT. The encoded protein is CAWRIRNSQYF.

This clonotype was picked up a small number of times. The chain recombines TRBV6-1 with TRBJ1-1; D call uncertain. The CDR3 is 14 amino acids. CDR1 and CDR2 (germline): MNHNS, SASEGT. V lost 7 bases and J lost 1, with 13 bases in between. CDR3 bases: TGTGCCAGCAACGATATTCGGGGGAACACTGAAGCTTTCTTT. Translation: CASNDIRGNTEAFF.

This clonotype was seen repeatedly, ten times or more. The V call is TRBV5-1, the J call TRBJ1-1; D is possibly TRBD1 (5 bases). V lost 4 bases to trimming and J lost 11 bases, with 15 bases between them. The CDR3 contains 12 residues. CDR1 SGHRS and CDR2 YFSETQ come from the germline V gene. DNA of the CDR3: TGCGCCAGCAGCCGGGACGCTTCGGGGGCTTTCTTT. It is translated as CASSRDASGAFF.

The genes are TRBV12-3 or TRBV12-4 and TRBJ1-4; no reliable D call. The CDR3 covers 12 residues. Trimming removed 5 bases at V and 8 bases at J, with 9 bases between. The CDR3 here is CASSTQREKLFF. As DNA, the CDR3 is TGTGCCAGCAGTACCCAGCGAGAAAAACTGTTTTTT.

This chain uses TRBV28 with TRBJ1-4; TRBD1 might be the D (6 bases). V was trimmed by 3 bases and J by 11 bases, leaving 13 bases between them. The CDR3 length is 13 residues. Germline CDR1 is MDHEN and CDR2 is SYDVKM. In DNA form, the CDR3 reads TGTGCCAGCAGTTTTGCTACGGGGGGCAAACTGTTTTTT. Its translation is CASSFATGGKLFF.

The CDR3 loop is CSVVALAGGPPYNEQFF. The CDR3 region has the DNA TGCAGCGTTGTAGCACTAGCGGGAGGGCCGCCCTACAATGAGCAGTTCTTC. This chain joins TRBV29-1 and TRBJ2-1; TRBD2 matches 13 bases. This CDR3 is built from 17 residues. The J segment lost 2 bases and the V segment lost 4 bases, leaving 8 bases of the junction unmatched. CDR1 is SQVTM, CDR2 ANQGSEA, per germline.

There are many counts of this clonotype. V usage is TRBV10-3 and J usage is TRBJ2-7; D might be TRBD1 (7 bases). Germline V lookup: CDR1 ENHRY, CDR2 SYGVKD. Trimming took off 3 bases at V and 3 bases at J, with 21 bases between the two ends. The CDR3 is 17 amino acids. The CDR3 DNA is TGTGCCATCAGTGATGGTGCGGTCAGGGGGGCGAACTACGAGCAGTACTTC. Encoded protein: CAISDGAVRGANYEQYF.

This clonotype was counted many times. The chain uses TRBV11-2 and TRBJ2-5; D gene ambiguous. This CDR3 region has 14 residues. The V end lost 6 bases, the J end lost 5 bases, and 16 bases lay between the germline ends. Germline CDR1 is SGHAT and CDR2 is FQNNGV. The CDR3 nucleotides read TGTGCCAGCAGTCCTACAACCCCCGGGGAGACCCAGTACTTC. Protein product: CASSPTTPGETQYF.

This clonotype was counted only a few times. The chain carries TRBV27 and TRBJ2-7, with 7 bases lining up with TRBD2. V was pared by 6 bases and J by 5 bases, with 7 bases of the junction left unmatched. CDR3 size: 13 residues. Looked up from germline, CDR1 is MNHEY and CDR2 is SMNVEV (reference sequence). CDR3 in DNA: TGTGCCAGCAGCGGACTAGGATACCACGAGCAGTACTTC. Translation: CASSGLGYHEQYF.

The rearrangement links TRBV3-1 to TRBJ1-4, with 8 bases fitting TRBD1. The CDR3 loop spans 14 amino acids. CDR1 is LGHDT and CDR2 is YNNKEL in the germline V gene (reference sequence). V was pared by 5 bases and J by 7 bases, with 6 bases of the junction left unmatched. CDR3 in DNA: TGTGCCAGCAGCTTCGACAGGGGAGTTGAAAAACTGTTTTTT. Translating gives CASSFDRGVEKLFF.

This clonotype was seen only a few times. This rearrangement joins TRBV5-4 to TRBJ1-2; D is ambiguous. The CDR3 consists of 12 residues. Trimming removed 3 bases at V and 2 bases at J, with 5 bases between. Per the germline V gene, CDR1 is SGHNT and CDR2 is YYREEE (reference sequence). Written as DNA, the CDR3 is TGTGCCAGCAGCTACGAGAACTATGGCTACACCTTC. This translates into CASSYENYGYTF. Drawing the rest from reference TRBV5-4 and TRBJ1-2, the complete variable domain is ETGVTQSPTHLIKTRGQQVTLRCSSQSGHNTVSWYQQALGQGPQFIFQYYREEENGRGNFPPRFSGLQFPNYSSELNVNALELDDSALYLCASSYENYGYTFGSGTRLTVV.

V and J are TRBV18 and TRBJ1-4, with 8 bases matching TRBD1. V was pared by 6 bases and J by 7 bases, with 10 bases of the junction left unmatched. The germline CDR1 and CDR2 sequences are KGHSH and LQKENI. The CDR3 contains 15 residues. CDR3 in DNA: TGTGCCAGCTCTCTACGACAGGGGCGGGCTGAAAAACTGTTTTTT. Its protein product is CASSLRQGRAEKLFF.

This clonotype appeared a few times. CDR3 loop: CASSDKAAPNQPQHF. The CDR3 DNA is TGTGCCAGCAGCGACAAGGCAGCCCCTAATCAGCCCCAGCATTTT. The chain has TRBV5-4 and TRBJ1-5, with no clear D. This CDR3 has 15 residues. The germline V gene has CDR1 SGHNT and CDR2 YYREEE (reference sequence). Between the trimmed V and J ends, which lost 4 bases and 4 bases, there was a span of 15 bases.

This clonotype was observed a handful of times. CDR3 in amino acids: CASSSRDRGYPGELFF. CDR3 nucleotide sequence: TGTGCCAGCAGTTCCCGGGACAGGGGGTACCCCGGGGAGCTGTTTTTT. The chain recombines TRBV27 with TRBJ2-2; 11 nucleotides line up with TRBD1. Looked up from germline, CDR1 is MNHEY and CDR2 is SMNVEV (reference sequence). The junction had 7 bases not matched to a gene; V was cut back by 4 bases and J by 6 bases. The CDR3 contains 16 residues.

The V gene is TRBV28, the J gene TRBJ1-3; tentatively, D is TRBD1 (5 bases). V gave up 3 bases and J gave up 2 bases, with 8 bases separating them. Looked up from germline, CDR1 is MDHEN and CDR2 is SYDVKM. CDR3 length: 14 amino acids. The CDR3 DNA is TGTGCCAGCAGTTTCCCAGGGACTGGAAACACCATATATTTT. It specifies CASSFPGTGNTIYF.

The CDR3 sequence is CASSRGEPSIYF. CDR3 DNA: TGTGCCAGCAGTAGGGGGGAACCCTCCATATATTTT. The chain carries TRBV3-1 and TRBJ1-3; a weak D match, TRBD1 (6 bases). The CDR3 totals 12 residues. Germline V gene sequence: CDR1 LGHDT, CDR2 YNNKEL (reference sequence). Trimming shortened V by 6 bases and J by 11 bases, and 14 bases separated the two germline ends.

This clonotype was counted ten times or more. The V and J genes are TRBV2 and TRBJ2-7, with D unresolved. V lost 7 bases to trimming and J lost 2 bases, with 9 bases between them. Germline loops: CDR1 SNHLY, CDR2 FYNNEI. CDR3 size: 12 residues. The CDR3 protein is CASIGSTYEQYF. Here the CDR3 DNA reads TGTGCCAGCATAGGCTCGACCTACGAGCAGTACTTC. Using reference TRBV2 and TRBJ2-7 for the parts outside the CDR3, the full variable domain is EPEVTQTPSHQVTQMGQEVILRCVPISNHLYFYWYRQILGQKVEFLVSFYNNEISEKSEIFDDQFSVERPDGSNFTLKIRSTKLEDSAMYFCASIGSTYEQYFGPGTRLTVT.

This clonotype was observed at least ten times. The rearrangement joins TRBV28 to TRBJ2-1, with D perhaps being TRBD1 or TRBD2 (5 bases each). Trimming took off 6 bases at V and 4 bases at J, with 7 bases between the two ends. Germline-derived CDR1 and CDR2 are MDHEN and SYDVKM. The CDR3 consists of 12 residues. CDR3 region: CASRGVYNEQFF. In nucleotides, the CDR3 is TGTGCCAGCAGGGGGGTTTACAATGAGCAGTTCTTC.

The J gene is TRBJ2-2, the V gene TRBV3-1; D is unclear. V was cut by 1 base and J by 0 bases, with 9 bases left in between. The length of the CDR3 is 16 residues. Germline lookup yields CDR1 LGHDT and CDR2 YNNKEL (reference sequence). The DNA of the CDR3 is TGTGCCAGCAGCCAAGCGCCCACAACGAACACCGGGGAGCTGTTTTTT. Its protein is CASSQAPTTNTGELFF. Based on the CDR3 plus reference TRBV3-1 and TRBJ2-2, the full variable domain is DTAVSQTPKYLVTQMGNDKSIKCEQNLGHDTMYWYKQDSKKFLKIMFSYNNKELIINETVPNRFSPKSPDKAHLNLHINSLELGDSAVYFCASSQAPTTNTGELFFGEGSRLTVL.